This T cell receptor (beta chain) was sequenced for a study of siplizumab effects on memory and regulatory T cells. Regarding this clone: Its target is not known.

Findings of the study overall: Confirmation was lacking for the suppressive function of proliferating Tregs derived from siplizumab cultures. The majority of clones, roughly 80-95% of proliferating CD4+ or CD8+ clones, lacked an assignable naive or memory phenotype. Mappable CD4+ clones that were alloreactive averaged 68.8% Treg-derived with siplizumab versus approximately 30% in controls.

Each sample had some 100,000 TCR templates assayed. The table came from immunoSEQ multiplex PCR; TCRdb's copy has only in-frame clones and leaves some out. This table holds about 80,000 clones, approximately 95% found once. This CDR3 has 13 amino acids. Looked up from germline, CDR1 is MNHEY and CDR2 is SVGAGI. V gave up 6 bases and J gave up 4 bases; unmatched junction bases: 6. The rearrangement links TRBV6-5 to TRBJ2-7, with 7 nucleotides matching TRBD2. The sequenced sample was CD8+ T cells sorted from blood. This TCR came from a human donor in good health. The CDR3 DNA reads TGTGCCAGCAGCATAGCGGGTCTGTACGAGCAGTACTTC. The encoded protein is CASSIAGLYEQYF.